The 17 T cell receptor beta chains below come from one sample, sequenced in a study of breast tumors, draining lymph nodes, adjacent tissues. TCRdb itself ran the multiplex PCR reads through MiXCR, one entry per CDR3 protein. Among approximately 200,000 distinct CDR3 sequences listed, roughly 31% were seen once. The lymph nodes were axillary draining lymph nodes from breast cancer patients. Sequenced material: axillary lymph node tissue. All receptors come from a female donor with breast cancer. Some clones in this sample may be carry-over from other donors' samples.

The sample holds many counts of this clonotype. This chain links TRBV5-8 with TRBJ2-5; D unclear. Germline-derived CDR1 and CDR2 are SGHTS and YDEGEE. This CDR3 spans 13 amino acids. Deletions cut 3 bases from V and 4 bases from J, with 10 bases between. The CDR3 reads CASSSRGVETQYF. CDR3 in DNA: TGTGCCAGCAGCTCTAGAGGAGTAGAGACCCAGTACTTC.

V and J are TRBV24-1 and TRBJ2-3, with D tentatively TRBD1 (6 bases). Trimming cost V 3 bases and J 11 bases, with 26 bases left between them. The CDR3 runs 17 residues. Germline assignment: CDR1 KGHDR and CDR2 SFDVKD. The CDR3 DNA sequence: TGTGCCACCAGTGATATTCAGGGGATTTCTTCCTACAATGAGCAGTATTTT. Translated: CATSDIQGISSYNEQYF.

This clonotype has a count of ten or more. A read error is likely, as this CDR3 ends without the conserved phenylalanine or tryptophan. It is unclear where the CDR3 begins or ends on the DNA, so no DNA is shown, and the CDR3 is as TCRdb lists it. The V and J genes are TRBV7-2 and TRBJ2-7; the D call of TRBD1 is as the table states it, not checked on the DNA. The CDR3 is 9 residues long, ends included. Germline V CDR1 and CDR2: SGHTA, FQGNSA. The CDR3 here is CASSLGPRG.

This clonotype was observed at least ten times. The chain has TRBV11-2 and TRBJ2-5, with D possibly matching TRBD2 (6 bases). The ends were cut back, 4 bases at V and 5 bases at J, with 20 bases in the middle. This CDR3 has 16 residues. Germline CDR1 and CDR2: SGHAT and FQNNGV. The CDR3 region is CASSSNRGLNGETQYF. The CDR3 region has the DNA TGTGCCAGCAGCTCGAACCGTGGACTAAATGGGGAGACCCAGTACTTC.

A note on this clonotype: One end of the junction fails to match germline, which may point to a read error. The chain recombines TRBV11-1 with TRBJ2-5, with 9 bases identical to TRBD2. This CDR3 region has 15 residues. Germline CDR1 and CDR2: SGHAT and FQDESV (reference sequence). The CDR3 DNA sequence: TGTGCCAGCAGCATAGCGGGGGACAACCAAGAGACCCAGTACTTC. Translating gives CASSIAGDNQETQYF. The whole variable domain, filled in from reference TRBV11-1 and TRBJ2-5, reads EAEVAQSPRYKITEKSQAVAFWCDPISGHATLYWYRQILGQGPELLVQFQDESVVDDSQLPKDRFSAERLKGVDSTLKIQPAELGDSAMYLCASSIAGDNQETQYFGPGTRLLVL.

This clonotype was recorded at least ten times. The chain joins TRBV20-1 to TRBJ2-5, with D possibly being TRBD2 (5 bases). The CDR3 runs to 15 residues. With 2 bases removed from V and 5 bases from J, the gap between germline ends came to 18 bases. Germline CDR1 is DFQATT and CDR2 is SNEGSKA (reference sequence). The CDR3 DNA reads TGCAGTGCTAGACTAGCCAAGGATCCGGACGAGACCCAGTACTTC. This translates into CSARLAKDPDETQYF.

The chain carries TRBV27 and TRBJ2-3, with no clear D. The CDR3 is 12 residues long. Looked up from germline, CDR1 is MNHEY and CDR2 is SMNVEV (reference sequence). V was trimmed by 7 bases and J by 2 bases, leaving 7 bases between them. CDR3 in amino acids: CASTPLTDTQYF. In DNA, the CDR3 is TGTGCCAGCACTCCTCTCACAGATACGCAGTATTTT.

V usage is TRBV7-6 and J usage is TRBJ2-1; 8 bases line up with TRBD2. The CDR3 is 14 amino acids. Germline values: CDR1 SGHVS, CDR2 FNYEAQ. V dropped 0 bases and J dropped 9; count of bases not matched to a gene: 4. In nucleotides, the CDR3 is TGTGCCAGCAGCTTAGCTAGCGGGAATGGTGAGCAGTTCTTC. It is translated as CASSLASGNGEQFF.

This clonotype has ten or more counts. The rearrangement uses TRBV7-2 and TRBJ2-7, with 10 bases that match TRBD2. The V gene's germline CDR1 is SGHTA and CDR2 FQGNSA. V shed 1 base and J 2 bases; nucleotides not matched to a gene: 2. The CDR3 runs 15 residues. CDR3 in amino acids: CASSLGSGGTYEQYF. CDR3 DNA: TGTGCCAGCAGCTTAGGTAGCGGGGGGACCTACGAGCAGTACTTC.

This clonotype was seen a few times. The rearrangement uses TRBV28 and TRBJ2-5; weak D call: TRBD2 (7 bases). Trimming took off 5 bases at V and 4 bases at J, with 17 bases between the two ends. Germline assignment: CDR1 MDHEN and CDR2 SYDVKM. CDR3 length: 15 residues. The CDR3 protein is CASSIPRGGRETQYF. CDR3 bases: TGTGCCAGCAGTATCCCGAGGGGGGGCAGAGAGACCCAGTACTTC.

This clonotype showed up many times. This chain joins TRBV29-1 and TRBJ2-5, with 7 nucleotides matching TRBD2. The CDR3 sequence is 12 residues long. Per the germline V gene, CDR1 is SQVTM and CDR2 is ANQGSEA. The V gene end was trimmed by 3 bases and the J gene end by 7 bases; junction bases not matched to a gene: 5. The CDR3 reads CSVDAGDVTQYF. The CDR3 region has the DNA TGCAGCGTTGATGCGGGGGACGTGACCCAGTACTTC.

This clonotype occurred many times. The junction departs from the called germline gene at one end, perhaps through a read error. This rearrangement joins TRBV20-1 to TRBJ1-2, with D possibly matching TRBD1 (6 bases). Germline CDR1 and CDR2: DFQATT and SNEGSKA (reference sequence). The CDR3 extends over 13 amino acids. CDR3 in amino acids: CSARGWDTYGYTF. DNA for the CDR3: TGCAGTGCCAGAGGTTGGGACACCTATGGCTACACCTTC.

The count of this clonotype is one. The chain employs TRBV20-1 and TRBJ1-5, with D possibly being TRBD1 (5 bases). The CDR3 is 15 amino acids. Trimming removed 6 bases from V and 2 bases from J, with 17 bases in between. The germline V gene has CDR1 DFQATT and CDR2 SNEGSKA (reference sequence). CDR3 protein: CSARSFGARNQPQHF. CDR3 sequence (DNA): TGCAGTGCCCGATCGTTTGGGGCGCGCAATCAGCCCCAGCATTTT.

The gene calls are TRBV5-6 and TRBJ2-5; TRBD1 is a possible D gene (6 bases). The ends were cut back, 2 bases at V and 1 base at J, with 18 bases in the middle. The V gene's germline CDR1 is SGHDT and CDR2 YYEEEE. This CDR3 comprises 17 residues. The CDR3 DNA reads TGTGCCAGCAGCTTAGGGACACCTCAGAGTGCCCAAGAGACCCAGTACTTC. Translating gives CASSLGTPQSAQETQYF.

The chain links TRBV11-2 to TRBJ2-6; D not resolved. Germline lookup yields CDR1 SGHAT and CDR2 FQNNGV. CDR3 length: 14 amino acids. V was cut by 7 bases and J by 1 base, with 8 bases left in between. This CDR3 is CASTLGSGANVLTF. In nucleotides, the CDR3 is TGTGCCAGCACCCTTGGGTCTGGGGCCAACGTCCTGACTTTC.

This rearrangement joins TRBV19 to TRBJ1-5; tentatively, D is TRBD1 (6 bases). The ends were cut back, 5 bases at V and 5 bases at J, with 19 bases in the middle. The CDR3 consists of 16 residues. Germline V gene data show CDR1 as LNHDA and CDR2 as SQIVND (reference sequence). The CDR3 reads CASSGGAGTSDQPQHF. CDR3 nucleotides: TGTGCCAGTAGTGGAGGGGCAGGGACAAGCGATCAGCCCCAGCATTTT. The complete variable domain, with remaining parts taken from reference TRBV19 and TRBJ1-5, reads DGGITQSPKYLFRKEGQNVTLSCEQNLNHDAMYWYRQDPGQGLRLIYYSQIVNDFQKGDIAEGYSVSREKKESFPLTVTSAQKNPTAFYLCASSGGAGTSDQPQHFGDGTRLSIL.

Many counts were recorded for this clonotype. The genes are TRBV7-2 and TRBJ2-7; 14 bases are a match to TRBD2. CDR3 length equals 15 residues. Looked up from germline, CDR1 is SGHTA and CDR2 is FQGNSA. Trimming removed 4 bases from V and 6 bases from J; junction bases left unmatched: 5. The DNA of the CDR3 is TGTGCCAGCAGCTGGACTAGCGGGGGGCTAGGCGAGCAGTACTTC. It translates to CASSWTSGGLGEQYF.